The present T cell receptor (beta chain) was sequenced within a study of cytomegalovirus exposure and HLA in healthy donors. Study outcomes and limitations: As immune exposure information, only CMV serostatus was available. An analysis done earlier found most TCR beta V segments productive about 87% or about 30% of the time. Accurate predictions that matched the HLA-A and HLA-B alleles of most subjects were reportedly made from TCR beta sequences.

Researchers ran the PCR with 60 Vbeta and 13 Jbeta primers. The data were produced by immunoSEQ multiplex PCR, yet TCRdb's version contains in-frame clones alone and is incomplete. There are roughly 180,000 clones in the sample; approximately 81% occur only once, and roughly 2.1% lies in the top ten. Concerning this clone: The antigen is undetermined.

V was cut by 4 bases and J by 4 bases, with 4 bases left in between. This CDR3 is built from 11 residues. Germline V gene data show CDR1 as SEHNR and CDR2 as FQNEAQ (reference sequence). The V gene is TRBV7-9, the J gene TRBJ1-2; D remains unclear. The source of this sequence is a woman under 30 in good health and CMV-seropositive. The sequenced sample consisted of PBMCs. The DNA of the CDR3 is TGTGCCAGCAGCTCAGGCTATGGCTACACCTTC. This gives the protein CASSSGYGYTF.